A selection of T cell receptor beta chains follows, all from one sample in a study of T cells in Graves' hyperthyroidism and ophthalmopathy. TCRdb itself ran the multiplex PCR reads through MiXCR, one entry per CDR3 protein. The data show around 540,000 distinct CDR3 sequences, around 42% seen once. Material for sequencing was peripheral blood or thyroid tissue (not recorded which). The receptor set was obtained from a young woman with Graves' hyperthyroidism. The CDR3 runs from the conserved cysteine through the conserved F or W. A D gene is named only where the DNA matches it firmly. Only part of the rows carry a size: once, few, many, or a class if the clone is expanded.

V gene	D gene	clone size	J gene	CDR3 DNA	CDR3 protein
TRBV25-1	-	-	TRBJ1-3	TGTACCAGCAGGCTGACCGACTCTGGAAACACCATATATTTT	CTSRLTDSGNTIYF
TRBV7-9	-	-	TRBJ1-1	TGTGCCAGCAGCCCCCCCCTTGGGTGGGGAGCTTTCTTT	CASSPPLGWGAFF
TRBV7-9	-	-	TRBJ1-1	TGTGCCAGCAGCTATCAGGGACAATTGAACACTGAAGCTTTCTTT	CASSYQGQLNTEAFF
TRBV20-1	-	few	TRBJ2-5	TGCAGTGCTAGAGTGGGGTCGGGGAGAGAGACCCAGTACTTC	CSARVGSGRETQYF
TRBV20-1	TRBD1	few	TRBJ2-7	TGCAGTGCGAATTTCAGGGGGTACGAGCAGTACTTC	CSANFRGYEQYF
TRBV25-1	-	many	TRBJ1-2	TGTGCCAGCAGTGAAAGTTGGTATGGCTACACCTTC	CASSESWYGYTF
TRBV7-2	TRBD1	-	TRBJ2-7	TGCGCCAGCAGTCATCGACAGGGGGCCTGCGAGCAGTACTTC	CASSHRQGACEQYF
TRBV7-2	TRBD2	-	TRBJ2-7	TGTGCCAGCAGCTCACCGGGACTAGCGCCGTACGAGCAGTACTTC	CASSSPGLAPYEQYF
TRBV29-1	TRBD1	-	TRBJ1-2	TGCAGCGTTCAACCAGACAGGGGACAAAACTATGGCTACACCTTC	CSVQPDRGQNYGYTF
TRBV7-8	-	many	TRBJ1-6	TGTGCCAGCAGCTTAGCAGGGGCACCCCTCCACTTT	CASSLAGAPLHF
TRBV29-1	-	-	TRBJ1-1	TGCAGCGTAGGTAGTGTGTGGGACACTGAAGCTTTCTTT	CSVGSVWDTEAFF
TRBV7-9	-	many	TRBJ2-7	TGTGCCAGCAGCTTCGTCACAGGGAGCGAGCAGTACTTC	CASSFVTGSEQYF
TRBV12-3/TRBV12-4	-	many	TRBJ1-2	TGTGCCAGCAGTTTAGCTCAGACAGCTGGCTACACCTTC	CASSLAQTAGYTF
TRBV24-1	-	-	TRBJ1-2	TGTGCCACCAGTGATTCTCGTCCCGGGACTACCTATGGCTACACCTTC	CATSDSRPGTTYGYTF